The clone carrying this T cell receptor (beta chain) was found once. Its target is unknown. The CDR3 sequence is 11 residues long. Trimming pared 5 bases from V and 6 bases from J, leaving 7 bases between. From germline, CDR1 is SNHLY and CDR2 FYNNEI. The record originates from a study of T cell clonotyping in hematopoietic cell transplantation. Study observations and caveats: Recipient TCR diversity dropped after transplant; expanded clonotypes rose from day 30 to 180.

Sequencing was performed with immunoSEQ multiplex PCR; in TCRdb, only in-frame clones are kept and a portion is missing. The sample lists about 36,000 clones; 80% to 90% were seen once. The V gene is TRBV2, the J gene TRBJ1-1; D not certain. The TCR was taken from a woman in her 40s in good health. Some clones in this sample may be carry-over from other donors' samples. Sequencing used peripheral blood mononuclear cells. CDR3 residues: CASSSYAEAFF. The CDR3 bases are TGTGCCAGCAGTTCTTACGCTGAAGCTTTCTTT. Combining the CDR3 with reference TRBV2 and TRBJ1-1 gives the whole variable domain EPEVTQTPSHQVTQMGQEVILRCVPISNHLYFYWYRQILGQKVEFLVSFYNNEISEKSEIFDDQFSVERPDGSNFTLKIRSTKLEDSAMYFCASSSYAEAFFGQGTRLTVV.